One and the same sample provided the 6 T cell receptor beta chains below, sequenced in a study of T-cell reconstitution after alpha-beta-depleted transplantation in children. Unique molecular identifiers were incorporated when the TCRbeta library was constructed. One entry per CDR3 protein results from TCRdb running MiXCR on the PCR reads. The repertoire includes a few hundred thousand distinct CDR3 sequences, 13% of them detected once, and 2% to 2.5% sits in the top ten. Here the sequenced sample was PBMCs, mostly from graft donor cells, taken 360 days after TCRalphabeta/CD19-depleted stem cell transplant. The source of these receptors is a male patient younger than 18 who had a stem cell transplant for acute myeloid leukemia, so the T cells may come from the graft donor.

The chain links TRBV20-1 to TRBJ2-7; 8 nucleotides agree with TRBD2. The CDR3 loop spans 19 amino acids. Germline trimming cut 6 bases from V and 0 bases from J; bases unmatched to any gene: 22. CDR1 and CDR2 (germline): DFQATT, SNEGSKA (reference sequence). CDR3 in DNA: TGCAGTGCGAGCGTACTAGCCTCGTCTACTAGCGGAGACTCCTACGAGCAGTACTTC. Translated, it gives CSASVLASSTSGDSYEQYF.

This clonotype was recorded once. This chain connects TRBV7-3 to TRBJ1-1, with D possibly TRBD1 on 6 matching bases. Germline values: CDR1 SGHTA, CDR2 FQGTGA. CDR3 size: 15 residues. V was clipped by 3 bases and J by 0 bases, with 11 bases between them. The CDR3 DNA reads as TGTGCCAGCAGCTTGCAGGGGACCCTGAACACTGAAGCTTTCTTT. Amino acids: CASSLQGTLNTEAFF.

There are a few counts of this clonotype. The V call is TRBV29-1, the J call TRBJ2-7; D perhaps matches TRBD2 (5 bases). CDR1 SQVTM and CDR2 ANQGSEA come from the germline V gene. The CDR3 contains 13 residues. Trimming stripped 6 bases from V and 2 bases from J, with 14 bases between. CDR3 DNA: TGCAGCGTAGGATTCGGGGATGCCTACGAGCAGTACTTC. As protein: CSVGFGDAYEQYF.

The table lists this clonotype with a few counts. This chain joins TRBV6-5 and TRBJ2-5; 8 nucleotides align to TRBD2. Germline V gene data show CDR1 as MNHEY and CDR2 as SVGAGI. CDR3 length: 14 residues. Germline trimming cut 1 base from V and 9 bases from J; bases unmatched to any gene: 7. CDR3 protein: CASSYFSGKASQYF. The CDR3 bases are TGTGCCAGCAGTTACTTTAGCGGGAAGGCGTCCCAGTACTTC.

This clonotype was counted at least ten times. The chain combines TRBV28 with TRBJ1-5; the D gene is possibly TRBD1 (5 bases). Trimming left V 8 bases short and J 5 bases short, with 10 bases between. The germline V gene has CDR1 MDHEN and CDR2 SYDVKM. The CDR3 consists of 12 residues. The DNA of the CDR3 is TGTGCCAGCGGAGCGGGGGATCAGCCCCAGCATTTT. Protein sequence: CASGAGDQPQHF.

This sequence joins TRBV20-1 and TRBJ1-5; TRBD1 aligns across 7 bases. From germline, CDR1 is DFQATT and CDR2 SNEGSKA (reference sequence). Germline trimming cut 1 base from V and 4 bases from J; bases unmatched to any gene: 10. This CDR3 has 16 residues. CDR3 nucleotides: TGCAGTGCTAGAGGTTTACTCAGGGGGAGAAATCAGCCCCAGCATTTT. Protein sequence: CSARGLLRGRNQPQHF.